This T cell receptor (beta chain) was found in a study of T cells in Graves' hyperthyroidism and ophthalmopathy. Study observations and caveats: Most clonotypes that expanded in the thyroid above 0.001 also showed up in blood. The model predicted ophthalmopathy a median approximately 6 months before onset.

This clonotype was recorded a few times. Its antigen remains unknown. The investigators amplified TCR beta CDR3 regions from RNA transcripts. TCR CDR3 regions were first amplified by RT-PCR with HTBI primers. One entry per CDR3 protein, called by TCRdb with MiXCR from the multiplex PCR reads. The data hold hundreds of thousands of distinct CDR3 sequences, with about 16% observed a single time. The ends were cut back, 6 bases at V and 0 bases at J, with 21 bases in the middle. The germline V gene has CDR1 SEHNR and CDR2 FQNEAQ (reference sequence). The length of the CDR3 is 19 residues. What was sequenced was blood. The sequence came from an older woman with Graves' ophthalmopathy. The V gene is TRBV7-9, the J gene TRBJ2-6; tentatively, D is TRBD2 (6 bases). CDR3 sequence reads: CASRGTGERAPSGANVLTF. For the CDR3, the DNA is TGTGCCAGCAGGGGGACGGGGGAGCGGGCTCCCTCTGGGGCCAACGTCCTGACTTTC. Drawing the rest from reference TRBV7-9 and TRBJ2-6, the complete variable domain is DTGVSQNPRHKITKRGQNVTFRCDPISEHNRLYWYRQTLGQGPEFLTYFQNEAQLEKSRLLSDRFSAERPKGSFSTLEIQRTEQGDSAMYLCASRGTGERAPSGANVLTFGAGSRLTVL.